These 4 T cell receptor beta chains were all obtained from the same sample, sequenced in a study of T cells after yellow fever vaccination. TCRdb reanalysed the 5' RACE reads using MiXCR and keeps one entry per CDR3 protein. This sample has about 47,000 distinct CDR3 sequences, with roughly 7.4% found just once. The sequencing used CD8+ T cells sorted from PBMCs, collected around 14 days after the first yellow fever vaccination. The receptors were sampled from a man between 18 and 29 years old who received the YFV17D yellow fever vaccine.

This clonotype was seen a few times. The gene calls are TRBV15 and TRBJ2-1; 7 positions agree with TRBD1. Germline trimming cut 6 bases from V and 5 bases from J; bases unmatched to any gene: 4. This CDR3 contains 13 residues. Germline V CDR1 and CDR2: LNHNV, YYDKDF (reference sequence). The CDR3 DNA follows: TGTGCCACCAGAGAGGACAGGAACAATGAGCAGTTCTTC. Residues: CATREDRNNEQFF.

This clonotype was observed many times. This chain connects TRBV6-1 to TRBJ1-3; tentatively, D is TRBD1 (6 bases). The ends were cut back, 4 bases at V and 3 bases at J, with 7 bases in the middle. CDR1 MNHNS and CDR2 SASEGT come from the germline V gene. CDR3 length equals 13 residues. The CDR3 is CASSADSGNTIYF. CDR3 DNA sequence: TGTGCCAGCAGTGCGGACAGTGGAAACACCATATATTTT.

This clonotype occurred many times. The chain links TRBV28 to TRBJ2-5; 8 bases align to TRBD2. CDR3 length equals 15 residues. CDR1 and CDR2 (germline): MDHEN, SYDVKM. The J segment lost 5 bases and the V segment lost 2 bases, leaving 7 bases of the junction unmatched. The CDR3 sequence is CASSLLSGDTETQYF. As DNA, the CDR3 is TGTGCCAGCAGTTTACTTAGCGGGGATACTGAGACCCAGTACTTC. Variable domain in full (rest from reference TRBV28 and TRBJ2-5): DVKVTQSSRYLVKRTGEKVFLECVQDMDHENMFWYRQDPGLGLRLIYFSYDVKMKEKGDIPEGYSVSREKKERFSLILESASTNQTSMYLCASSLLSGDTETQYFGPGTRLLVL.

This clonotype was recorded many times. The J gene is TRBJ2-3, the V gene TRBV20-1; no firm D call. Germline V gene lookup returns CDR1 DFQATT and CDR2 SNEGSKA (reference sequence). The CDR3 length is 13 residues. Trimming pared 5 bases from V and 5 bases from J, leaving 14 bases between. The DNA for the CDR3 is TGCAGTGCTCTCCTGACCGGCGTAGATACGCAGTATTTT. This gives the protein CSALLTGVDTQYF.